A selection of T cell receptor beta chains follows, all from one sample in a study of blood T cell repertoires in COVID-19. Using immunoSEQ multiplex PCR, the repertoire was profiled, and TCRdb retains in-frame clones only, with some absent. The repertoire holds 25,000 or so clones, around 83% seen once, with about 25% in the top ten. The sample consisted of peripheral blood. These receptors came from an older man with active COVID-19. CDR3s include the opening cysteine and the closing phenylalanine or tryptophan. Each record gives: clone size, D gene, V gene, J gene, CDR3 protein, CDR3 DNA. A D gene is named only where the DNA matches it firmly. Clone size appears in some rows only: once, few, many, or a class for an expanded clone.

few	-	TRBV30	TRBJ2-3	CAWSAGADTQYF	TGTGCCTGGAGTGCAGGGGCAGATACGCAGTATTTT
-	-	TRBV15	TRBJ1-1	CATSRGGAQNTEAFF	TGTGCCACCAGCAGAGGTGGGGCCCAGAACACTGAAGCTTTCTTT
once	-	TRBV6-1	TRBJ2-7	CASSERRAAVVGEQYF	TGTGCCAGCAGTGAACGCAGGGCAGCCGTGGTCGGTGAGCAGTACTTC
once	TRBD1	TRBV7-6	TRBJ2-3	CASSYQTGGLGADTQYF	TGTGCCAGCAGCTACCAAACAGGGGGTCTAGGGGCTGATACGCAGTATTTT
-	TRBD2	TRBV6-5	TRBJ2-7	CASKLAGGYEQYF	TGTGCCAGCAAGTTAGCGGGGGGGTACGAGCAGTACTTC
-	-	TRBV7-6	TRBJ1-3	CASSFSGSSGNTIYF	TGTGCCAGCAGCTTTTCAGGCAGCTCTGGAAACACCATATATTTT
-	TRBD1	TRBV28	TRBJ1-5	CASSLSFTGDYQPQHF	TGTGCCAGCAGTTTATCGTTTACAGGGGATTATCAGCCCCAGCATTTT
-	TRBD2	TRBV7-3	TRBJ2-3	CASRATSADTQYF	TGTGCCAGCAGGGCGACTAGCGCAGATACGCAGTATTTT
few	-	TRBV7-3	TRBJ1-6	CASSPRVDSPLHF	TGTGCCAGCAGCCCCCGGGTAGATTCACCCCTCCACTTT
once	TRBD1	TRBV7-9	TRBJ2-5	CASSLGVRWDRGDQETQYF	TGTGCCAGCAGCTTAGGAGTAAGGTGGGACAGGGGGGACCAAGAGACCCAGTACTTC
-	-	TRBV5-1	TRBJ2-2	CASSLVDTSNTGELFF	TGCGCCAGCAGCTTGGTGGACACTTCGAACACCGGGGAGCTGTTTTTT
-	-	TRBV7-9	TRBJ1-2	CASSSDIYNYGYTF	TGTGCCAGCAGCTCCGACATCTATAACTATGGCTACACCTTC
-	TRBD1	TRBV19	TRBJ1-2	CASSIGPGQGRYGYTF	TGTGCCAGTAGTATAGGACCGGGACAGGGTCGATATGGCTACACCTTC
-	-	TRBV3-1/TRBV3-2	TRBJ1-1	CASSHRRATEAFF	TGTGCCAGCAGCCACCGCAGGGCCACTGAAGCTTTCTTT
-	-	TRBV6-1	TRBJ1-1	CASSEARAVNTEAFF	TGTGCCAGCAGTGAAGCGAGGGCAGTGAACACTGAAGCTTTCTTT
-	TRBD2	TRBV2	TRBJ2-5	CASSARRGVETQYF	TGTGCCAGCAGTGCACGACGGGGGGTGGAGACCCAGTACTTC
-	-	TRBV5-1	TRBJ2-1	CASSLMPRGSSYNEQFF	TGCGCCAGCAGCTTGATGCCTCGGGGTAGTTCCTACAATGAGCAGTTCTTC